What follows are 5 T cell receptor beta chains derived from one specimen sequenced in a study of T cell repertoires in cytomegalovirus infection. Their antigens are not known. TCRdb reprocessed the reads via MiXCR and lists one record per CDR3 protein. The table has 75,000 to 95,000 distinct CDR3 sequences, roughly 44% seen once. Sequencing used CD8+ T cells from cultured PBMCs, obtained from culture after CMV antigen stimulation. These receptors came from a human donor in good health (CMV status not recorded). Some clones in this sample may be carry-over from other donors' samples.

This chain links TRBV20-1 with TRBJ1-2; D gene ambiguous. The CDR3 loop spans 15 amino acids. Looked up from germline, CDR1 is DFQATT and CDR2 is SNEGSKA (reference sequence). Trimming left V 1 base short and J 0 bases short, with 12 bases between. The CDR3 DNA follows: TGCAGTGCTAGAGTACAGAAGGGCCCTAACTATGGCTACACCTTC. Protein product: CSARVQKGPNYGYTF.

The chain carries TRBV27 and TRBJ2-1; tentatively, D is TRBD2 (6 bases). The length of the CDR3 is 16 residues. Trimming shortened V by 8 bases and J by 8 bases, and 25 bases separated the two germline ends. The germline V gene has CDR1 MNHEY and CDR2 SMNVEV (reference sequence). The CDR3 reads CASFARRETSRYEQFF. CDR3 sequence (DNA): TGTGCCAGCTTCGCCCGGCGTGAAACTAGCCGCTATGAGCAGTTCTTC.

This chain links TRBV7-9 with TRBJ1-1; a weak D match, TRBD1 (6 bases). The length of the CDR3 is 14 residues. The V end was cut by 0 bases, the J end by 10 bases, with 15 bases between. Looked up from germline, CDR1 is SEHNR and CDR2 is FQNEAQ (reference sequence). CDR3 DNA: TGTGCCAGCAGCTTAGCTAGGACAGTTGGGGGAGCTTTCTTT. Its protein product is CASSLARTVGGAFF.

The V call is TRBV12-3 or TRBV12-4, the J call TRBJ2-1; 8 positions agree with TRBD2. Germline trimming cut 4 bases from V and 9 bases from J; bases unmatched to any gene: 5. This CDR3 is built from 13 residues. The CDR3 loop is CASSSGGLAEQFF. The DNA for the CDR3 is TGTGCCAGCAGTTCAGGCGGACTAGCTGAGCAGTTCTTC.

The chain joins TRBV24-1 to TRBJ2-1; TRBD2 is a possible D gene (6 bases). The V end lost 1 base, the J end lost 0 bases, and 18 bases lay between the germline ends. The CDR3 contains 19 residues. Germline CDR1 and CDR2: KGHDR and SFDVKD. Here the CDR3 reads CATSDFRPSGPSSYNEQFF. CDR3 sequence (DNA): TGTGCCACCAGTGATTTCCGACCCAGCGGGCCCAGCTCCTACAATGAGCAGTTCTTC.